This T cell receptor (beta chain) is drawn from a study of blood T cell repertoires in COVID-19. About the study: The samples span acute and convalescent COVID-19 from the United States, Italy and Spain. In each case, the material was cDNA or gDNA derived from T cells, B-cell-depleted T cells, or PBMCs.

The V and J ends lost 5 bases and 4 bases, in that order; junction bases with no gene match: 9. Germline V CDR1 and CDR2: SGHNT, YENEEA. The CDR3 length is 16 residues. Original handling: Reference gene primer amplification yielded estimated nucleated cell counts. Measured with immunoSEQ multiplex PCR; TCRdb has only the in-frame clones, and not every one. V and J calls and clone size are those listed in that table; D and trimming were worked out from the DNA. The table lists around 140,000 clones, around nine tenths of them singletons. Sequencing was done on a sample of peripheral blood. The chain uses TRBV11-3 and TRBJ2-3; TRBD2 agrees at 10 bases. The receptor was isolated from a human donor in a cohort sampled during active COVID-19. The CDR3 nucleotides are TGTGCCAGCAGCGGGTCGCCCGGGACTAGCGCAGATACGCAGTATTTT. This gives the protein CASSGSPGTSADTQYF.